This T cell receptor (beta chain) emerged from a study of monozygotic twins with inflammatory bowel disease. TCRdb re-called the 5' RACE reads; every CDR3 protein appears as one record, without DNA. Its listing shows roughly 330,000 distinct CDR3 sequences. Germline lookup yields CDR1 SGHRS and CDR2 YFSETQ. This CDR3 is built from 16 residues. Specimen: blood. This receptor was obtained from a human donor with ulcerative colitis or Crohn's disease, or a healthy co-twin of an affected twin (not recorded which). V usage is TRBV5-1 and J usage is TRBJ2-2; TCRdb's assignment of TRBD1 cannot be checked, as there is no DNA. CDR3 in amino acids: CASSLWGDSNTGELFF. Complete variable domain (other parts from reference TRBV5-1 and TRBJ2-2): KAGVTQTPRYLIKTRGQQVTLSCSPISGHRSVSWYQQTPGQGLQFLFEYFSETQRNKGNFPGRFSGRQFSNSRSEMNVSTLELGDSALYLCASSLWGDSNTGELFFGEGSRLTVL.